A selection of T cell receptor beta chains follows, all from one sample in a study of shared clonotypes between healthy human individuals. Only in-frame clones appear in the TCRdb table, and some are missing; sequencing was by immunoSEQ multiplex PCR. The table records more than 2 million clones, 95% of them present only once. Sample: naive CD4+ T cells sorted from blood. These receptors were taken from a man between 18 and 29 years old in good health. Both conserved end residues are part of each CDR3. The D gene is left open where the match is weak. Not all rows give a size; the values are once, few, many and, for expanded clones, a class.

D gene: .
clone size: once
V gene: TRBV5-6
J gene: TRBJ1-4
CDR3 protein: CASSVGQLNEKLFF
CDR3 DNA: TGTGCCAGCAGCGTGGGGCAGCTTAATGAAAAACTGTTTTTT

D gene: TRBD1
clone size: .
V gene: TRBV19
J gene: TRBJ2-5
CDR3 protein: CASSITGVWETQYF
CDR3 DNA: TGTGCCAGTAGTATCACAGGGGTTTGGGAGACCCAGTACTTC

D gene: .
clone size: .
V gene: TRBV10-2
J gene: TRBJ2-7
CDR3 protein: CASSEQNYEQYF
CDR3 DNA: TGCGCCAGCAGTGAACAAAACTACGAGCAGTACTTC

D gene: TRBD2
clone size: .
V gene: TRBV28
J gene: TRBJ2-7
CDR3 protein: CASSFSGLDHF
CDR3 DNA: TGTGCCAGCAGTTTTTCGGGACTAGACCACTTC

D gene: .
clone size: .
V gene: TRBV5-4
J gene: TRBJ1-2
CDR3 protein: CASSLVLGPNYGYTF
CDR3 DNA: TGTGCCAGCAGCTTGGTTCTCGGGCCTAACTATGGCTACACCTTC

D gene: .
clone size: .
V gene: TRBV10-3
J gene: TRBJ2-7
CDR3 protein: CAISESGGVSYEQYF
CDR3 DNA: TGTGCCATCAGTGAGTCTGGGGGAGTCAGCTACGAGCAGTACTTC

D gene: .
clone size: .
V gene: TRBV19
J gene: TRBJ2-7
CDR3 protein: CASSIGQRLGEQYF
CDR3 DNA: TGTGCCAGTAGTATAGGCCAGAGGCTTGGCGAGCAGTACTTC

D gene: TRBD2
clone size: .
V gene: TRBV9
J gene: TRBJ2-3
CDR3 protein: CASSVGLAGTDTQYF
CDR3 DNA: TGTGCCAGCAGCGTAGGACTAGCCGGCACAGATACGCAGTATTTT

D gene: .
clone size: .
V gene: TRBV6-5
J gene: TRBJ2-3
CDR3 protein: CASSRGRREADTQYF
CDR3 DNA: TGTGCCAGCAGTAGGGGGCGGCGGGAGGCAGATACGCAGTATTTT

D gene: .
clone size: .
V gene: TRBV7-2
J gene: TRBJ2-7
CDR3 protein: CATTPPGRPYEQYF
CDR3 DNA: TGTGCCACCACCCCCCCGGGCCGCCCCTACGAGCAGTACTTC

D gene: .
clone size: .
V gene: TRBV29-1
J gene: TRBJ1-1
CDR3 protein: CSAGAQRNTEAFF
CDR3 DNA: TGCAGCGCCGGGGCCCAGAGGAACACTGAAGCTTTCTTT

D gene: TRBD2
clone size: .
V gene: TRBV6-6
J gene: TRBJ2-3
CDR3 protein: CASSYPGGGADTQYF
CDR3 DNA: TGTGCCAGCAGTTACCCCGGGGGGGGTGCAGATACGCAGTATTTT

D gene: .
clone size: .
V gene: TRBV5-5
J gene: TRBJ2-2
CDR3 protein: CASSPGWSSAGELFF
CDR3 DNA: TGTGCCAGCAGCCCAGGCTGGTCGTCGGCCGGGGAGCTGTTTTTT

D gene: TRBD1
clone size: .
V gene: TRBV6-1
J gene: TRBJ2-2
CDR3 protein: CASSADRGFSGELFF
CDR3 DNA: TGTGCCAGCAGTGCGGACAGGGGATTTTCGGGGGAGCTGTTTTTT

D gene: .
clone size: few
V gene: TRBV30
J gene: TRBJ2-5
CDR3 protein: CAWSGGGVQETQYF
CDR3 DNA: TGTGCCTGGAGTGGAGGGGGGGTCCAAGAGACCCAGTACTTC

D gene: .
clone size: .
V gene: TRBV5-1
J gene: TRBJ1-3
CDR3 protein: CASSSEGAGNTIYF
CDR3 DNA: TGCGCCAGCAGCTCGGAAGGGGCTGGAAACACCATATATTTT

D gene: .
clone size: .
V gene: TRBV10-3
J gene: TRBJ1-2
CDR3 protein: CAITSDPGTYGYTF
CDR3 DNA: TGTGCCATCACTTCGGACCCAGGAACTTATGGCTACACCTTC

D gene: TRBD1
clone size: .
V gene: TRBV7-3
J gene: TRBJ2-6
CDR3 protein: CASSPGQGLSGANVLTF
CDR3 DNA: TGTGCCAGCAGCCCAGGACAGGGCCTCTCTGGGGCCAACGTCCTGACTTTC

D gene: .
clone size: .
V gene: TRBV28
J gene: TRBJ2-7
CDR3 protein: CASSPGARDTYEQYF
CDR3 DNA: TGTGCCAGCAGTCCAGGGGCCAGGGATACCTACGAGCAGTACTTC

D gene: TRBD1
clone size: .
V gene: TRBV6-4
J gene: TRBJ1-1
CDR3 protein: CASSARDRGTEAFF
CDR3 DNA: TGTGCCAGCAGTGCCCGGGACAGGGGCACTGAAGCTTTCTTT

D gene: TRBD2
clone size: .
V gene: TRBV19
J gene: TRBJ2-1
CDR3 protein: CASTPGLGGYNEQFF
CDR3 DNA: TGTGCCAGTACCCCGGGACTAGGGGGCTACAATGAGCAGTTCTTC

D gene: .
clone size: .
V gene: TRBV4-3
J gene: TRBJ1-6
CDR3 protein: CASSQEGGTGFYNSPLHF
CDR3 DNA: TGCGCCAGCAGCCAAGAGGGGGGGACTGGGTTCTATAATTCACCCCTCCACTTT

D gene: .
clone size: .
V gene: TRBV7-9
J gene: TRBJ2-2
CDR3 protein: CASSLASGANTGKLFF
CDR3 DNA: TGTGCCAGCAGCTTAGCCTCAGGGGCGAACACCGGGAAGCTGTTTTTT

D gene: .
clone size: .
V gene: TRBV6-5
J gene: TRBJ1-2
CDR3 protein: CASRMDGSSYGYTF
CDR3 DNA: TGTGCCAGCAGGATGGACGGATCCTCCTATGGCTACACCTTC

D gene: .
clone size: .
V gene: TRBV28
J gene: TRBJ2-7
CDR3 protein: CASSRTGSYEQYF
CDR3 DNA: TGTGCCAGCAGCCGGACCGGCTCCTACGAGCAGTACTTC

D gene: TRBD1
clone size: .
V gene: TRBV6-1
J gene: TRBJ1-2
CDR3 protein: CASSASTGTGNGYTF
CDR3 DNA: TGTGCCAGCAGTGCTTCCACCGGGACAGGAAATGGCTACACCTTC

D gene: .
clone size: .
V gene: TRBV19
J gene: TRBJ1-2
CDR3 protein: CASKCRYTF
CDR3 DNA: TGTGCCAGTAAGTGCCGCTACACCTTC

D gene: TRBD1
clone size: .
V gene: TRBV9
J gene: TRBJ2-2
CDR3 protein: CASSKTGDPNTGELFF
CDR3 DNA: TGTGCCAGCAGCAAAACAGGGGACCCGAACACCGGGGAGCTGTTTTTT

D gene: TRBD1
clone size: .
V gene: TRBV30
J gene: TRBJ2-5
CDR3 protein: CAWSDGPGQGETQYF
CDR3 DNA: TGTGCCTGGAGCGACGGCCCGGGACAGGGAGAGACCCAGTACTTC

D gene: .
clone size: .
V gene: TRBV9
J gene: TRBJ2-3
CDR3 protein: CASSVDHGTDTQYF
CDR3 DNA: TGTGCCAGCAGCGTAGACCACGGGACAGATACGCAGTATTTT

D gene: .
clone size: .
V gene: TRBV6-1
J gene: TRBJ2-3
CDR3 protein: CASSAQPGGTDTQYF
CDR3 DNA: TGTGCCAGCAGTGCCCAGCCCGGGGGTACAGATACGCAGTATTTT

D gene: TRBD2
clone size: .
V gene: TRBV7-2
J gene: TRBJ2-3
CDR3 protein: CASSEGLAGKDTQYF
CDR3 DNA: TGTGCCAGCAGCGAGGGACTAGCCGGGAAAGATACGCAGTATTTT

D gene: .
clone size: .
V gene: TRBV7-8
J gene: TRBJ2-7
CDR3 protein: CASSFPLRFEQYF
CDR3 DNA: TGTGCCAGCAGCTTCCCCCTACGATTCGAGCAGTACTTC

D gene: .
clone size: .
V gene: TRBV30
J gene: TRBJ1-1
CDR3 protein: CAWSRETGEAFF
CDR3 DNA: TGTGCCTGGAGTCGCGAAACAGGGGAAGCTTTCTTT

D gene: .
clone size: .
V gene: TRBV6-6
J gene: TRBJ1-3
CDR3 protein: CASDGVSGNTIYF
CDR3 DNA: TGTGCCAGCGACGGCGTCTCTGGAAACACCATATATTTT

D gene: .
clone size: once
V gene: TRBV6-5
J gene: TRBJ2-3
CDR3 protein: CASSPGTFGADTQYF
CDR3 DNA: .

D gene: .
clone size: .
V gene: TRBV9
J gene: TRBJ1-2
CDR3 protein: CASSVTGNYGYTF
CDR3 DNA: TGTGCCAGCAGCGTTACAGGAAACTATGGCTACACCTTC

D gene: TRBD2
clone size: .
V gene: TRBV7-2
J gene: TRBJ2-1
CDR3 protein: CASSPQGSGRFSEQFF
CDR3 DNA: TGTGCCAGCAGCCCCCAGGGTAGCGGGAGGTTCAGTGAGCAGTTCTTC

D gene: .
clone size: .
V gene: TRBV10-3
J gene: TRBJ1-2
CDR3 protein: CAISDKGDYGYTF
CDR3 DNA: TGTGCCATCAGTGATAAGGGAGACTATGGCTACACCTTC

D gene: .
clone size: .
V gene: TRBV6-4
J gene: TRBJ1-1
CDR3 protein: CASSGQKGQAFF
CDR3 DNA: TGTGCCAGCAGTGGGCAAAAGGGGCAAGCTTTCTTT

D gene: TRBD1
clone size: once
V gene: TRBV25-1
J gene: TRBJ2-7
CDR3 protein: CASSEGQGRAYEQYF
CDR3 DNA: TGTGCCAGCAGTGAAGGACAGGGGAGAGCCTACGAGCAGTACTTC

D gene: .
clone size: .
V gene: TRBV27
J gene: TRBJ1-4
CDR3 protein: CASRPLGGPNEKLFF
CDR3 DNA: TGTGCCAGCAGACCATTAGGGGGACCTAATGAAAAACTGTTTTTT

D gene: .
clone size: .
V gene: TRBV30
J gene: TRBJ2-5
CDR3 protein: CAWRSLSETQYF
CDR3 DNA: TGTGCCTGGAGGAGTCTTTCGGAGACCCAGTACTTC

D gene: .
clone size: .
V gene: TRBV10-3
J gene: TRBJ2-1
CDR3 protein: CAISVGSSINEQFF
CDR3 DNA: TGTGCCATCAGTGTTGGCTCCTCTATCAATGAGCAGTTCTTC

D gene: .
clone size: once
V gene: TRBV5-6
J gene: TRBJ2-2
CDR3 protein: CASSFSTGELFF
CDR3 DNA: TGTGCCAGCAGCTTCAGTACCGGGGAGCTGTTTTTT

D gene: TRBD1
clone size: .
V gene: TRBV5-4
J gene: TRBJ1-4
CDR3 protein: CASSLAGTGFGKLFF
CDR3 DNA: TGTGCCAGCAGCTTGGCCGGGACAGGGTTTGGAAAACTGTTTTTT

D gene: .
clone size: .
V gene: TRBV4-1
J gene: TRBJ2-3
CDR3 protein: CASSATKTFTPDTQYF
CDR3 DNA: TGCGCCAGCAGCGCGACTAAGACGTTTACACCAGATACGCAGTATTTT

D gene: .
clone size: .
V gene: TRBV27
J gene: TRBJ2-2
CDR3 protein: CASSSRLILNTGELFF
CDR3 DNA: TGTGCCAGCAGTTCTAGACTCATCTTGAACACCGGGGAGCTGTTTTTT

D gene: .
clone size: .
V gene: TRBV6-6
J gene: TRBJ2-1
CDR3 protein: CASRPLAGGSNEQFF
CDR3 DNA: TGTGCCAGCAGGCCCCTAGCCGGAGGCAGCAATGAGCAGTTCTTC

D gene: .
clone size: .
V gene: TRBV14
J gene: TRBJ2-2
CDR3 protein: CASSQQGTGELFF
CDR3 DNA: TGTGCCAGCAGCCAACAGGGTACCGGGGAGCTGTTTTTT

D gene: .
clone size: once
V gene: TRBV28
J gene: TRBJ1-6
CDR3 protein: CASRITPLGNSPLHF
CDR3 DNA: TGTGCCAGCAGGATTACCCCATTAGGGAATTCACCCCTCCACTTT

D gene: .
clone size: .
V gene: TRBV29-1
J gene: TRBJ1-4
CDR3 protein: CSVSGTHATNEKLFF
CDR3 DNA: TGCAGCGTTTCCGGGACCCATGCAACTAATGAAAAACTGTTTTTT

D gene: TRBD1
clone size: .
V gene: TRBV2
J gene: TRBJ1-2
CDR3 protein: CASSPTGIGYTF
CDR3 DNA: TGTGCCAGCAGTCCGACAGGGATAGGCTACACCTTC

D gene: TRBD1
clone size: .
V gene: TRBV5-1
J gene: TRBJ1-2
CDR3 protein: CASSFTGGYGYTF
CDR3 DNA: TGCGCCAGCAGCTTTACAGGGGGCTATGGCTACACCTTC

D gene: TRBD1
clone size: once
V gene: TRBV6-1
J gene: TRBJ1-2
CDR3 protein: CASLPTGQGGYGYTF
CDR3 DNA: TGTGCCAGCCTTCCTACGGGACAGGGCGGCTATGGCTACACCTTC